The clone carrying this T cell receptor (beta chain) was seen more than once but under ten times. Its matching antigen is unknown. Universal primer sites and UMIs were introduced during 5'RACE template-switching synthesis of TCR cDNA. TCRdb recomputed calls from the 5' RACE reads with MiXCR, one row per CDR3 protein. The sample comprises some 200,000 distinct CDR3 sequences, approximately 10% of which are singletons, and 35% to 40% rests with the top ten. With 0 bases removed from V and 5 bases from J, the gap between germline ends came to 19 bases. CDR1 and CDR2 from the germline V gene are LGHDT and YNNKEL (reference sequence). This CDR3 has 17 amino acids. The entry originates in a study of T cells after yellow fever vaccination. Across the whole study: SMART-Seq v4 Ultra Low Input prepared libraries from low-cell fractions. Whole-study findings and limits: Researchers report a weaker secondary response that nonetheless peaked faster, day 5 versus 15. Subsequent to the booster, the majority of primary-vaccination clones reappeared (around 96% CD4, around 90% CD8).

The specimen was CD8+ T cells sorted from PBMCs, collected 15 days after the yellow fever booster vaccination. The TCR sequence derives from a young man who received the YFV17D yellow fever vaccine. The chain recombines TRBV3-1 with TRBJ1-2; D gene unclear. The DNA of the CDR3 is TGTGCCAGCAGCCAAGAAGGATTGGTAGGGTCCCCGTATGGCTACACCTTC. Translating gives CASSQEGLVGSPYGYTF.